This T cell receptor beta chain derives from a study of blood T cell repertoires in COVID-19. Clones were read by immunoSEQ multiplex PCR, and TCRdb kept only the in-frame ones, dropping some. The table has approximately 240,000 clones, 86% seen once; the top ten hold over 3%. This CDR3 region has 18 residues. Germline CDR1 is LNHDA and CDR2 is SQIVND (reference sequence). The trim removed 10 bases at V and 1 base at J, leaving 19 bases unmatched. This sequence joins TRBV19 and TRBJ2-3; 8 bases are a match to TRBD2. This sequence originates from a woman aged 45-60 years in a cohort exposed to, infected with or recovered from COVID-19 (not recorded which). The sample taken for sequencing was PBMCs or T cells enriched from blood (not recorded which). The CDR3 loop reads CATHGFGGGMRGTDTQYF. The CDR3, as DNA: TGTGCCACCCACGGTTTCGGCGGGGGGATGCGGGGCACAGATACGCAGTATTTT.